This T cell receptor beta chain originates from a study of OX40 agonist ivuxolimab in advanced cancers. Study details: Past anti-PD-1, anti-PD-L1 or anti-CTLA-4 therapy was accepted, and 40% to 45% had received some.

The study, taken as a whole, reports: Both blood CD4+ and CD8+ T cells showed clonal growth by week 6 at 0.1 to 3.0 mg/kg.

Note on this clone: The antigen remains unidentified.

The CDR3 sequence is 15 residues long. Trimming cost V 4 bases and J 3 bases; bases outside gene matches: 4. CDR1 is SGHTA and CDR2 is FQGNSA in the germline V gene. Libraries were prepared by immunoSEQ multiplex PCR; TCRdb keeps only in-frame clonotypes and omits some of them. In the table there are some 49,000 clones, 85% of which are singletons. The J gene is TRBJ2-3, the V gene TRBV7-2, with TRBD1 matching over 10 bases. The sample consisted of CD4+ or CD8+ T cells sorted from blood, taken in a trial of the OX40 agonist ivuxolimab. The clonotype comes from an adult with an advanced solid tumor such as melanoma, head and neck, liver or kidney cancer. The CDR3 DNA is TGTGCCAGCAGCTCGGGACAGGGGAGGACAGATACGCAGTATTTT. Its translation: CASSSGQGRTDTQYF.